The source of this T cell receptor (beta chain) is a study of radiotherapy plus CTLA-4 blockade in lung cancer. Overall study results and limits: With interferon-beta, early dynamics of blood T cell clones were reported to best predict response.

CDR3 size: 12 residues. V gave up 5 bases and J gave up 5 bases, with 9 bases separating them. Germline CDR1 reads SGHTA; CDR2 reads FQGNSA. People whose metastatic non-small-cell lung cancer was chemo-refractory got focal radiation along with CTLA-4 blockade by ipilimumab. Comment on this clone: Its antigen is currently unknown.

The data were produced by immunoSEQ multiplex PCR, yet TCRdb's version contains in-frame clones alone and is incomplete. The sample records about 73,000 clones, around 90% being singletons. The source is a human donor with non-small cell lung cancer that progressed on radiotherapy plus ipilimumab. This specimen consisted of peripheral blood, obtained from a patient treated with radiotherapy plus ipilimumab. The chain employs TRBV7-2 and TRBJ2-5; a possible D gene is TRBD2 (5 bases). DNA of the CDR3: TGTGCCAGCAGCCCCCGCGGGGAGACCCAGTACTTC. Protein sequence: CASSPRGETQYF.